The 12 T cell receptor beta chains presented below share a single source sample, sequenced in a study of T cell repertoires in cytomegalovirus infection. The antigens these receptors bind are not known. TCRdb fed the reads into MiXCR, producing one record per CDR3 protein. This sample has under 850,000 distinct CDR3 sequences, with about 30% found just once. Sample: cultured PBMCs, taken from culture after CMV antigen stimulation. These receptors were obtained from a human donor in good health (CMV status not recorded). Some clones in this sample may be carry-over from other donors' samples.

This clonotype has only a few counts. The rearrangement uses TRBV6-1 and TRBJ1-2; no firm D call. The CDR3 is 13 amino acids. Germline V gene data show CDR1 as MNHNS and CDR2 as SASEGT. Trimming stripped 2 bases from V and 7 bases from J, with 11 bases between. CDR3 sequence reads: CASSESSLSGYTF. The CDR3 DNA sequence: TGTGCCAGCAGTGAAAGCAGTCTCTCTGGCTACACCTTC.

The rearrangement links TRBV7-9 to TRBJ1-1; D is undetermined. CDR1 is SEHNR and CDR2 is FQNEAQ in the germline V gene (reference sequence). The CDR3 loop spans 15 amino acids. V was cut by 1 base and J by 0 bases, with 9 bases left in between. Written as DNA, the CDR3 is TGTGCCAGCAGCTTAGGGGCTGTCATGAACACTGAAGCTTTCTTT. Protein sequence: CASSLGAVMNTEAFF.

Regarding this clonotype: A read error may be the cause here, since a much bigger clone is one base away. V and J are TRBV12-3 or TRBV12-4 and TRBJ1-1; 8 bases match TRBD1. V gave up 4 bases and J gave up 2 bases; unmatched junction bases: 3. This CDR3 region has 14 residues. The chain's CDR3 is CASSWTGINTEAFF. Written as DNA, the CDR3 is TGTGCCAGCAGTTGGACAGGGATAAACACTGAAGCTTTCTTT.

For this clonotype: The CDR3 ends on some other residue instead of the conserved phenylalanine or tryptophan, so this is likely a read error. The rearrangement links TRBV6-8 to TRBJ1-6; the D is unclear. V lost 5 bases and J 7 bases, leaving 15 bases between the germline ends. CDR1 and CDR2 from the germline V gene are MNHGY and SAAAGT. This CDR3 has 15 residues. The CDR3 nucleotides read TGTGCCAGCAGTCCTAACACCGTTGAAAATTCACCCCTCCACTCT. Protein sequence: CASSPNTVENSPLHS.

The chain uses TRBV9 and TRBJ2-7; TRBD1 agrees at 9 bases. CDR3 length equals 16 residues. Germline values: CDR1 SGDLS, CDR2 YYNGEE. With 3 bases clipped from V and 3 bases from J, the junction kept 10 bases outside the gene matches. The CDR3 sequence: CASSGSRGTGIYEQYF. Here the CDR3 DNA reads TGTGCCAGCAGCGGAAGTCGCGGGACAGGGATCTACGAGCAGTACTTC.

There are many counts of this clonotype. The chain is built from TRBV7-8 and TRBJ2-1, with 8 nucleotides matching TRBD1. The CDR3 is made up of 16 amino acids. Unmatched junction bases numbered 12, after V lost 6 bases and J lost 5 bases. Looked up from germline, CDR1 is SGHVS and CDR2 is FQNEAQ. In DNA form, the CDR3 reads TGTGCCAGCAGGCATGTCGGGCAGGGGGCCGACAATGAGCAGTTCTTC. Protein sequence: CASRHVGQGADNEQFF.

V is TRBV27 and J is TRBJ1-2; 11 bases are shared with TRBD1. The CDR3 loop spans 16 amino acids. V lost 4 bases and J lost 5; bases outside the gene matches: 9. Germline loops: CDR1 MNHEY, CDR2 SMNVEV (reference sequence). CDR3 coding DNA: TGTGCCAGCAGTTATAGCGGGACAGGGGGTCTATATGGCTACACCTTC. Translating it yields CASSYSGTGGLYGYTF.

The chain links TRBV6-2 or TRBV6-3 to TRBJ2-7, with a tentative D call TRBD1 (5 bases). V was trimmed by 6 bases and J by 4 bases, leaving 10 bases between them. Germline CDR1 and CDR2: MNHEY and SVGEGT. CDR3 length equals 12 residues. This CDR3 is CASREAGYEQYF. The CDR3 region has the DNA TGTGCCAGCAGGGAAGCAGGGTACGAGCAGTACTTC.

The table lists this clonotype with many counts. The chain joins TRBV7-2 to TRBJ2-6; no firm D call. V was trimmed by 0 bases and J by 0 bases, leaving 9 bases between them. The CDR3 has 17 residues. The germline gives CDR1 SGHTA, CDR2 FQGNSA. The CDR3 sequence is CASSLATGHSGANVLTF. The CDR3 nucleotides read TGTGCCAGCAGCTTAGCGACGGGTCACTCTGGGGCCAACGTCCTGACTTTC.

This clonotype was counted many times. V and J are TRBV7-8 and TRBJ2-1; D gene ambiguous. This CDR3 comprises 15 residues. Germline CDR1 SGHVS, CDR2 FQNEAQ. V lost 5 bases and J lost 4, with 15 bases in between. This CDR3 is CASSTGPDRYNEQFF. In DNA, the CDR3 is TGTGCCAGCAGCACCGGACCCGATCGGTACAATGAGCAGTTCTTC.

This sequence joins TRBV20-1 and TRBJ2-3, with TRBD1 as a possible D gene (8 bases). The CDR3 extends over 15 amino acids. Germline assignment: CDR1 DFQATT and CDR2 SNEGSKA (reference sequence). Trimming removed 0 bases at V and 4 bases at J, with 14 bases between. The chain's CDR3 is CSARDQGAGADTQYF. The CDR3 region has the DNA TGCAGTGCTAGAGATCAGGGGGCGGGGGCAGATACGCAGTATTTT.

This clonotype was observed a handful of times. This chain connects TRBV11-2 to TRBJ1-6; D gene uncertain. Trimming stripped 2 bases from V and 0 bases from J, with 8 bases between. CDR3 size: 16 residues. Germline V lookup: CDR1 SGHAT, CDR2 FQNNGV. The CDR3 region is CASSLSTSSYNSPLHF. As DNA, the CDR3 is TGTGCCAGCAGCTTAAGTACCAGCTCCTATAATTCACCCCTCCACTTT.